The 15 T cell receptor beta chains presented below share a single source sample, sequenced in a study of blood T cell repertoires in COVID-19. Libraries were prepared by immunoSEQ multiplex PCR; TCRdb keeps only in-frame clonotypes and omits some of them. The sample holds under 300,000 clones, around 87% seen once. What was sequenced was peripheral blood. The receptors were sampled from a woman in her seventies with active or convalescent COVID-19.

This clone was counted between two and nine times. The chain couples TRBV19 to TRBJ1-6, with a tentative D call TRBD1 (6 bases). The CDR3 is 17 amino acids. V lost 8 bases to trimming and J lost 6 bases, with 23 bases between them. Per the germline V gene, CDR1 is LNHDA and CDR2 is SQIVND (reference sequence). CDR3 residues: CASQTGGVGQSNSPLHF. DNA of the CDR3: TGTGCCAGTCAAACGGGAGGAGTGGGACAAAGTAATTCACCCCTCCACTTT.

This sequence joins TRBV5-1 and TRBJ2-6; D is unclear. This CDR3 comprises 18 residues. V shed 6 bases and J shed 0 bases, with 19 bases lying between them. Per the germline V gene, CDR1 is SGHRS and CDR2 is YFSETQ. CDR3 amino acids: CASTVDTLRLSGANVLTF. The CDR3 nucleotides are TGCGCCAGCACAGTCGACACGTTGCGTCTCTCTGGGGCCAACGTCCTGACTTTC.

This chain connects TRBV7-8 to TRBJ1-2, with a weak D call TRBD1 (6 bases). V shed 10 bases and J shed 7 bases, with 22 bases lying between them. There are 14 residues in the CDR3. Per germline, CDR1 SGHVS and CDR2 FQNEAQ. The CDR3 nucleotides are TGTGCCATCCCGCCGAGGGGGAAAGATCTTGGCTACACCTTC. Translated, it gives CAIPPRGKDLGYTF.

This clone appeared a single time. The chain employs TRBV10-3 and TRBJ2-2, with a weak D call TRBD2 (6 bases). The V and J ends lost 0 bases and 6 bases respectively, with 8 bases between them. Germline CDR1 and CDR2: ENHRY and SYGVKD. The CDR3 extends over 14 amino acids. The CDR3: CAISESLAPGELFF. In nucleotides, the CDR3 is TGTGCCATCAGTGAGTCGCTAGCGCCCGGGGAGCTGTTTTTT.

This clone has only a few counts. This chain joins TRBV6-2 or TRBV6-3 and TRBJ1-5; perhaps TRBD1 as D (5 bases). V was cut by 2 bases and J by 4 bases, with 18 bases left in between. In germline, CDR1 is MNHEY, CDR2 SVGEGT. The CDR3 contains 17 residues. The CDR3 sequence is CASSYTERGLVNQPQHF. The CDR3 bases are TGTGCCAGCAGTTACACCGAGCGGGGACTGGTAAATCAGCCCCAGCATTTT.

The chain employs TRBV4-3 and TRBJ2-7, with 10 bases that match TRBD2. Germline V gene lookup returns CDR1 LGHNA and CDR2 YSLEER. The CDR3 totals 18 residues. J lost 3 bases, V lost 0 bases, and 11 bases had no gene match. The CDR3 DNA reads TGCGCCAGCAGCCAAGAACTTCTTAGCGGGGGGCCCCTCTACGAGCAGTACTTC. Its translation: CASSQELLSGGPLYEQYF.

The V and J genes are TRBV19 and TRBJ2-3; 12 positions match TRBD2. From germline, CDR1 is LNHDA and CDR2 SQIVND (reference sequence). The CDR3 totals 21 residues. V lost 2 bases and J lost 3; bases outside the gene matches: 18. The chain's CDR3 is CASSIPPGRWTTSGGTDTQYF. CDR3 sequence (DNA): TGTGCCAGTAGTATACCCCCGGGCAGGTGGACGACTAGCGGGGGAACAGATACGCAGTATTTT.

This rearrangement joins TRBV11-2 to TRBJ2-3, with D hard to call. CDR3 length equals 14 residues. Looked up from germline, CDR1 is SGHAT and CDR2 is FQNNGV. Trimming cost V 6 bases and J 1 base, with 11 bases left between them. The chain's CDR3 is CASRLARGTDTQYF. DNA of the CDR3: TGTGCCAGCAGGTTGGCTCGGGGCACAGATACGCAGTATTTT.

The chain is built from TRBV7-9 and TRBJ1-6; D gene ambiguous. This CDR3 spans 15 amino acids. Germline lookup yields CDR1 SEHNR and CDR2 FQNEAQ (reference sequence). The ends were cut back, 5 bases at V and 5 bases at J, with 13 bases in the middle. CDR3 loop: CASSPRSRDNSPLHF. CDR3 in DNA: TGTGCCAGCAGCCCCCGATCGAGGGATAATTCACCCCTCCACTTT.

The V call is TRBV4-3, the J call TRBJ2-1; D is unclear. The CDR3 loop spans 14 amino acids. V was clipped by 4 bases and J by 3 bases, with 10 bases between them. Germline lookup yields CDR1 LGHNA and CDR2 YSLEER. The CDR3: CASSPSPSYNEQFF. DNA of the CDR3: TGCGCCAGCAGCCCCTCCCCTAGCTACAATGAGCAGTTCTTC.

This clone was counted once. CDR3 bases: TGCGCCAGCAGCCAAGAGTGGGGAGGATCCTCGCCCTATAATTCACCCCTCCACTTT. As protein: CASSQEWGGSSPYNSPLHF. The rearrangement joins TRBV4-3 to TRBJ1-6; no reliable D call. Trimming removed 0 bases from V and 2 bases from J, with 17 bases in between. Germline V CDR1 and CDR2: LGHNA, YSLEER. The CDR3 loop spans 19 amino acids.

The V and J genes are TRBV20-1 and TRBJ2-1, with D hard to call. The CDR3 has 10 residues. Germline assignment: CDR1 DFQATT and CDR2 SNEGSKA (reference sequence). Trimming removed 6 bases from V and 4 bases from J, with 4 bases in between. CDR3 amino acids: CSAHYNEQFF. The CDR3 DNA is TGCAGTGCCCATTACAATGAGCAGTTCTTC.

The rearrangement links TRBV6-6 to TRBJ2-3; 8 bases are a match to TRBD2. V shed 6 bases and J 6 bases; nucleotides not matched to a gene: 8. The CDR3 sequence is 14 residues long. The germline gives CDR1 MNHNY, CDR2 SVGAGI (reference sequence). The CDR3 nucleotides are TGTGCCAGCAGCACCGGACTAGCCGGGGATACGCAGTATTTT. Amino acid sequence: CASSTGLAGDTQYF.

This clone occurred once. CDR3 sequence reads: CASSLGQGELGYTF. The CDR3 DNA is TGTGCCAGCAGCTTGGGACAGGGGGAACTTGGCTACACCTTC. The rearrangement uses TRBV7-9 and TRBJ1-2; 11 bases fit TRBD1. CDR1 and CDR2 from the germline V gene are SEHNR and FQNEAQ (reference sequence). J gave up 7 bases and V 3 bases, and 4 bases lay outside the gene matches. The CDR3 has 14 residues.

DNA of the CDR3: TGTGCCAGCAGCCAAGAAAACACGGGGTTGGTCTATGGCTACACCTTC. Its translation: CASSQENTGLVYGYTF. The V and J genes are TRBV4-2 and TRBJ1-2, with D unclear. V lost 0 bases, J lost 4 bases, and 15 bases lay in between. The CDR3 has 16 residues. Germline CDR1 is LGHNA and CDR2 is YNFKEQ.